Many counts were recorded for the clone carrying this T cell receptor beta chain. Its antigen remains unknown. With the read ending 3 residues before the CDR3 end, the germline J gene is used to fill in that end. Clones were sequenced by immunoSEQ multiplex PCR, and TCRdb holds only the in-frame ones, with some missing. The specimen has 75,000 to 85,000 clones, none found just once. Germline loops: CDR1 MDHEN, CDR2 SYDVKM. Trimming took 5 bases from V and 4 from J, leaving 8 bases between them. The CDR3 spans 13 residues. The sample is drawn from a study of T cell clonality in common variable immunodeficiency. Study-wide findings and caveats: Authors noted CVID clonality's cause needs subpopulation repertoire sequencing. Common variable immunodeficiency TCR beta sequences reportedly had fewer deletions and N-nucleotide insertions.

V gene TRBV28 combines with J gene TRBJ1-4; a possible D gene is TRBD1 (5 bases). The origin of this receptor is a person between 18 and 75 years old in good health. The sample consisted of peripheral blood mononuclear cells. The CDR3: CASSLGGNEKLFF. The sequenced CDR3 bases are TGTGCCAGCAGTCTGGGGGGTAATGAAAAA.